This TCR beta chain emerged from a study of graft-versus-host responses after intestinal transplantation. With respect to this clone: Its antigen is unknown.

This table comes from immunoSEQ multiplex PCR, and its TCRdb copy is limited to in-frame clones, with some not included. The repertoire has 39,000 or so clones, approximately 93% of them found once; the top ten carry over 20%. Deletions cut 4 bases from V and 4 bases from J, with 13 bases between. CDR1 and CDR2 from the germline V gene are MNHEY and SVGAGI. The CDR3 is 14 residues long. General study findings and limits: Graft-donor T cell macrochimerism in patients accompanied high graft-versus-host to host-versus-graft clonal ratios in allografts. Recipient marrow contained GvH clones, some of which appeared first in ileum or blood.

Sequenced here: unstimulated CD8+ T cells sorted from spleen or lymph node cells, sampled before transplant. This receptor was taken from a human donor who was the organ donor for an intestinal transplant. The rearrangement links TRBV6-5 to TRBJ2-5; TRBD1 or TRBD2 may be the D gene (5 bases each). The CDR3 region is CASSWLLGGETQYF. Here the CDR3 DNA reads TGTGCCAGCAGTTGGCTCCTTGGGGGAGAGACCCAGTACTTC.